The 17 T cell receptor beta chains reported below all come from one sample, sequenced in a study of tumor-infiltrating lymphocytes in primary liver carcinoma. TCR beta cDNA came from approximately 540 ng total RNA, primed with a constant-region primer. For TCR beta, libraries were produced by three nested multiplex PCR rounds using slightly modified ARM-PCR. Investigators reported that the first two PCR rounds, at roughly 11 cycles each, used TRBV1-TRBV30 forward primers with a C-beta reverse primer. A single record per CDR3 protein comes from TCRdb applying MiXCR to the multiplex PCR reads. The repertoire has roughly 45,000 distinct CDR3 sequences, less than 75% of them found once; the top ten carry 29%. From roughly 20-30 mg of unsorted bulk tissue, DNA and RNA were co-extracted together. The sample comprised liver tumor tissue from sampling region 5. Subset of the sample: tumor region T5, tumor centre. The receptors were sampled from a man aged 40-49 years with primary liver carcinoma and hepatitis B virus infection.

This clonotype is medium-sized within its sample. The chain joins TRBV7-8 to TRBJ2-7; 9 bases are a match to TRBD1. From germline, CDR1 is SGHVS and CDR2 FQNEAQ. J lost 10 bases, V lost 1 base, and 8 bases had no gene match. The CDR3 is made up of 14 amino acids. The CDR3 DNA follows: TGTGCCAGCAGCTTAGGGTACAGGGACAGGGACCAGTACTTC. Its translation is CASSLGYRDRDQYF.

Details on this clonotype: A junction boundary mismatches the germline segment, possibly from a read error. The rearrangement joins TRBV12-3 or TRBV12-4 to TRBJ1-5, with unresolved D. This CDR3 spans 14 amino acids. The CDR3 bases are TGTGCCAGCAGCTTCGTAGATAGCAATCCGCCCCAGCATTTT. Its protein product is CASSFVDSNPPQHF.

Comments on this clonotype: Germline and junction disagree at one end, which may indicate a read error. V gene TRBV6-1 combines with J gene TRBJ2-7, with TRBD1 matching 10 bases. This CDR3 region has 13 residues. Germline V CDR1 and CDR2: MNHNS, SASEGT. The CDR3 here is CVSSGQGGYVQYF. The CDR3 region has the DNA TGTGTCAGCAGTGGACAGGGGGGCTACGTGCAGTACTTC.

Comment on this clonotype: The conserved phenylalanine or tryptophan normally closing the CDR3 is absent here, so this likely arose from a read error. The chain links TRBV6-1 to TRBJ2-3, with 7 bases that match TRBD2. Germline CDR1 reads MNHNS; CDR2 reads SASEGT. This CDR3 is built from 18 residues. CDR3 in DNA: TGTGCTAGCAGTGAACCAGTTAGCGGGCCCTATAGCACAGATACGCAGTATTTA. Protein: CASSEPVSGPYSTDTQYL.

As for this clonotype: Its ends do not fully match the called genes, so a read error is possible. This sequence joins TRBV4-1 and TRBJ1-2; TRBD1 might be the D (5 bases). Germline CDR1 reads MGHRA; CDR2 reads YSYEKL. The CDR3 runs to 13 residues. In DNA form, the CDR3 reads TGCGCCAGGAGCGAGACAGCCAACTATGGTTACACCTTC. Translated, it gives CARSETANYGYTF.

Points on this clonotype: A read error may produce the germline difference seen at one junction end. The J gene is TRBJ2-1, the V gene TRBV14; D not certain. The germline gives CDR1 SGHDN, CDR2 FVKESK. The CDR3 spans 12 residues. Written as DNA, the CDR3 is TGTGCCAGCAGCCGGAGCTACATTGAGCAGTTCTTC. It codes for CASSRSYIEQFF.

Remarks on this clonotype: One junction end does not reproduce the germline sequence, and a read error may be involved. The chain is built from TRBV11-1 and TRBJ2-3, with 9 bases lining up with TRBD2. Germline V gene lookup returns CDR1 SGHAT and CDR2 FQDESV (reference sequence). The CDR3 covers 16 residues. The CDR3 region has the DNA TGTGCCAGCAGCCTCGGGACTAGCAGACAAGCAGATACGCACTATTTT. It encodes CASSLGTSRQADTHYF.

Regarding this clonotype: The junction shows a germline mismatch at one end, possibly a read error. The chain carries TRBV6-5 and TRBJ1-6; the D is unclear. The CDR3 runs 14 residues. Germline CDR1 is MNHEY and CDR2 is SVGAGI. As DNA, the CDR3 is TGTGCCAGCAGTTACGATGGAGCTAATTCACCCCCCCACTTT. It is translated as CASSYDGANSPPHF.

A single count supports this clonotype. One end of the junction does not line up with germline, which may come from a read error. J is TRBJ2-6 and V is TRBV11-2; possible D gene TRBD1, 5 bases. CDR1 SGHAT and CDR2 FQNNGV come from the germline V gene. This CDR3 contains 18 residues. DNA of the CDR3: TGTGCCACCAGTTTAGGGCCAGGGCACAGCTCTGGGGCCAACGTCCGGACTTTC. It encodes CATSLGPGHSSGANVRTF.

This clonotype has just one count. The V and J genes are TRBV7-9 and TRBJ2-1; a weak D match, TRBD1 (6 bases). CDR3 size: 18 residues. Trimming took 1 base from V and 5 from J, leaving 21 bases between them. Germline V lookup: CDR1 SEHNR, CDR2 FQNEAQ (reference sequence). The CDR3 is CASSLGSWRRQVDNEQFF. The CDR3 DNA reads as TGTGCCAGCAGCTTAGGTAGCTGGAGAAGACAGGTCGACAATGAGCAGTTCTTC.

This clonotype was seen ten or more times. The rearrangement uses TRBV4-1 and TRBJ2-7; D might be TRBD2 (6 bases). CDR3 length: 15 residues. CDR1 is MGHRA and CDR2 is YSYEKL in the germline V gene. Trimming stripped 0 bases from V and 7 bases from J, with 16 bases between. This CDR3 reads CASSQDFPPSGEQYF. The CDR3, as DNA: TGCGCCAGCAGCCAAGATTTCCCTCCCAGCGGGGAGCAGTACTTC.

This clonotype was seen many times. The CDR3 DNA sequence: TGTGCCAGCAGCATGGGACAGCCCCAGCATTTT. Protein product: CASSMGQPQHF. The chain combines TRBV6-2 or TRBV6-3 with TRBJ1-5; D remains unclear. This CDR3 contains 11 residues. Trimming left V 6 bases short and J 7 bases short, with 7 bases between. Germline CDR1 is MNHEY and CDR2 is SVGEGT.

This clonotype has just one count. The junction departs from germline at one end; a sequencing error may be responsible. The chain links TRBV11-2 to TRBJ1-4; the D gene is possibly TRBD1 (5 bases). The CDR3 has 14 residues. The germline gives CDR1 SGHAT, CDR2 FQNNGV. The CDR3 DNA sequence: TGTGTCAGCGGCTTAGTGGTTGGGGACGAAAAACTGTTTTTT. Translated: CVSGLVVGDEKLFF.

V is TRBV6-6 and J is TRBJ2-2, with D perhaps assigned TRBD1 or TRBD2 (6 bases each). CDR1 and CDR2 from the germline V gene are MNHNY and SVGAGI (reference sequence). CDR3 size: 15 residues. V was pared by 10 bases and J by 1 base, with 16 bases between. CDR3 residues: CAIMRQEGNTGELFF. CDR3 DNA sequence: TGTGCCATCATGAGACAGGAGGGGAACACCGGGGAGCTGTTTTTT.

The rearrangement joins TRBV19 to TRBJ2-1, with 7 bases fitting TRBD1. Germline V gene lookup returns CDR1 LNHDA and CDR2 SQIVND (reference sequence). CDR3 size: 13 residues. V shed 3 bases, J shed 16 bases, and the junction held 12 bases outside the gene matches. The CDR3 DNA reads as TGTGCCAGTAGTATGAACAGGGAGACAGGGAAATTCTTC. Its protein is CASSMNRETGKFF.

In its sample, this clonotype was seen many times. CDR3 protein: CASSFRLAGAGFADTQYF. Here the CDR3 DNA reads TGTGCCAGCAGCTTCAGACTAGCGGGAGCTGGCTTCGCAGATACGCAGTATTTT. The rearrangement uses TRBV7-2 and TRBJ2-3; TRBD2 matches 12 bases. With V trimmed by 3 bases and J by 4 bases, 11 bases remained unmatched. The germline V gene has CDR1 SGHTA and CDR2 FQGNSA. The CDR3 is made up of 18 amino acids.

This chain joins TRBV6-5 and TRBJ2-1; D may match TRBD1 or TRBD2 (7 bases each). The CDR3 runs 16 residues. The V gene lost 5 bases and the J gene lost 4 bases, with 18 bases spanning the gap. CDR1 and CDR2 (germline): MNHEY, SVGAGI. In DNA form, the CDR3 reads TGTGCCAGCAGTCGACAGGGACTAACGGGATACAATGAGCAGTTCTTC. Translating gives CASSRQGLTGYNEQFF.